The next 5 T cell receptor beta chains were all read from a single sample in a study of T cells in Graves' hyperthyroidism and ophthalmopathy. Amplification of TCR beta CDR3 regions was performed using RNA transcripts as template. The TCR CDR3 was amplified in a first-round RT-PCR using the HTBI primer set. TCRdb re-analysed the multiplex PCR reads in MiXCR, keeping a single row per CDR3 protein. The table lists 350,000 to 500,000 distinct CDR3 sequences, roughly 13% of them singletons. Sequencing was done on a sample of blood. These receptors came from a woman younger than 30 with Graves' hyperthyroidism.

The chain carries TRBV6-1 and TRBJ2-2, with 12 bases lining up with TRBD2. Germline V gene data show CDR1 as MNHNS and CDR2 as SASEGT. J lost 4 bases, V lost 6 bases, and 9 bases had no gene match. CDR3 length equals 17 residues. For the CDR3, the DNA is TGTGCCAGCAGGACCGCCCTAGCGGGAGGGGTCACCGGGGAGCTGTTTTTT. Protein product: CASRTALAGGVTGELFF.

This clonotype showed up just once. J is TRBJ1-5 and V is TRBV28; 12 bases match TRBD1. Per the germline V gene, CDR1 is MDHEN and CDR2 is SYDVKM. CDR3 length: 18 residues. Losses at the gene ends were 6 bases for V and 2 bases for J; bases not matched to a gene: 11. CDR3 sequence: CASRKSGTGGAGNQPQHF. For the CDR3, the DNA is TGTGCCAGCAGGAAATCCGGGACAGGGGGCGCCGGCAATCAGCCCCAGCATTTT.

This clonotype was detected ten times or more. This chain uses TRBV28 with TRBJ2-7, with D tentatively TRBD1 (5 bases). CDR3 size: 14 residues. Trimming shortened V by 5 bases and J by 2 bases, and 13 bases separated the two germline ends. Germline values: CDR1 MDHEN, CDR2 SYDVKM. The chain's CDR3 is CASSLTGLPYEQYF. The CDR3 DNA reads as TGTGCCAGCAGTCTAACAGGTCTCCCCTACGAGCAGTACTTC.

This clonotype showed up many times. The V and J genes are TRBV2 and TRBJ2-5, with D tentatively TRBD1 or TRBD2 (7 bases each). Germline V lookup: CDR1 SNHLY, CDR2 FYNNEI. Trimming pared 3 bases from V and 4 bases from J, leaving 12 bases between. CDR3 size: 14 residues. For the CDR3, the DNA is TGTGCCAGCAGTGATGGCAGGGGGGGAGAGACCCAGTACTTC. Amino acid sequence: CASSDGRGGETQYF.

A note on this clonotype: Possible read error: a much larger clone is one base away. The conserved phenylalanine or tryptophan normally closing the CDR3 is absent here, so this likely arose from a read error. This chain connects TRBV30 to TRBJ2-6; tentative D call: TRBD2 (7 bases). This CDR3 comprises 14 residues. Germline CDR1 and CDR2: GTSNPN and SVGIG (reference sequence). Trimming stripped 5 bases from V and 4 bases from J, with 12 bases between. DNA of the CDR3: TGTGCCTGGGGGGGGGCAGACGGGGCCAACGTCCTGACTTCC. Translated, it gives CAWGGADGANVLTS.